Sequencing of this T cell receptor beta chain was carried out in a study of response to subunit inactivated influenza vaccine. The V end lost 8 bases, the J end lost 0 bases, and 17 bases lay between the germline ends. Germline-derived CDR1 and CDR2 are SQVTM and ANQGSEA. The CDR3 covers 15 residues. General study findings and limits: It was the authors' suggestion that each seasonal influenza vaccination recruits few new T cells.

TCRdb used MiXCR to reprocess the RT-PCR reads, holding one entry per CDR3 protein. This table has under 850,000 distinct CDR3 sequences, 15% to 20% appearing once. This clonotype was picked up a small number of times. Its specificity is unknown. The chain combines TRBV29-1 with TRBJ2-1; D may be TRBD1 (6 bases). The sequence was collected from a man aged 50-59 years who received an inactivated influenza vaccine. The sample in question was PBMCs from blood, obtained approximately 5 days after vaccination. The CDR3 region is CSTRQATSSYNEQFF. For the CDR3, the DNA is TGCAGCACTCGACAGGCCACTAGCTCCTACAATGAGCAGTTCTTC.